This TCR beta chain was sequenced for a study of CD8 T cells in ankylosing spondylitis. Trimming stripped 4 bases from V and 1 base from J, with 10 bases between. Germline loops: CDR1 MDHEN, CDR2 SYDVKM. CDR3 length: 15 residues. MiXCR, run by TCRdb on the 5' RACE reads, gives a single entry per CDR3 protein. The sample yields approximately 92,000 distinct CDR3 sequences, roughly 8.8% seen once. This clonotype was seen at least ten times. The sample consisted of blood, either unsorted or a sorted T cell fraction (not recorded which). This chain connects TRBV28 to TRBJ2-2, with D possibly matching TRBD1 (6 bases). The origin of this receptor is a male donor with ankylosing spondylitis or in good health (not recorded which). CDR3: CASSSDRWNTGELFF. CDR3 coding DNA: TGTGCCAGCAGTTCGGACAGATGGAACACCGGGGAGCTGTTTTTT. Full variable domain (remainder filled in from reference TRBV28 and TRBJ2-2): DVKVTQSSRYLVKRTGEKVFLECVQDMDHENMFWYRQDPGLGLRLIYFSYDVKMKEKGDIPEGYSVSREKKERFSLILESASTNQTSMYLCASSSDRWNTGELFFGEGSRLTVL.